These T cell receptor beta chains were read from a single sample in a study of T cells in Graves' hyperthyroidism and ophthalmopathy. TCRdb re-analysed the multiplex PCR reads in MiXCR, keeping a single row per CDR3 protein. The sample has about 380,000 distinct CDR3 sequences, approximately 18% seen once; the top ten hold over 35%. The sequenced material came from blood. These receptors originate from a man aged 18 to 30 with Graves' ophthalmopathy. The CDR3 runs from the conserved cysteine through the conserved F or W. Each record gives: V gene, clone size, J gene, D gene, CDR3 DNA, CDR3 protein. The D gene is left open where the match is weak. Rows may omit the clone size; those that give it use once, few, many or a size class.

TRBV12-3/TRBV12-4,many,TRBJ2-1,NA,TGTGCCAGCAGTTTATTCAGGACAGCAAACACTGAGCAGTTCTTC,CASSLFRTANTEQFF
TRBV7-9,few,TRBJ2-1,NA,TGTGCCAGCAGCTCAGTTGGTGCAAAGCCCTACAATGAGCAGTTCTTC,CASSSVGAKPYNEQFF
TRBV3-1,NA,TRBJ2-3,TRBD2,TGTGCCAGCAGCCAAATGCCCCCGGGGATCGGGGGGACAGATACGCAGTATTTT,CASSQMPPGIGGTDTQYF
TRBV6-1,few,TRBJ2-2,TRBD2,TGTGCCAGCAGCGGGACTAGCGGGGGGGTCCCGCGGGCCGGGGAGCTGTTTTTT,CASSGTSGGVPRAGELFF
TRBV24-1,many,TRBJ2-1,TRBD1,TGTGCCACCAGTGAGGCAGGTGACAGGGGATTGAATGAGCAGTTCTTC,CATSEAGDRGLNEQFF
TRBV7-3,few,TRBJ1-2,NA,TGTGCCAGCAGCTTACATCCGGGGCTTGGAGGTGGAAAGTACTATGGCTACACCTTC,CASSLHPGLGGGKYYGYTF
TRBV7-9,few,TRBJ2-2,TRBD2,TGTGCCAGTGACCCGGGACTAGCGGCCGGGGAGCTGTTTTTT,CASDPGLAAGELFF
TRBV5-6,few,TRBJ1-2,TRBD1,TGTGCCAGCAGCTTAGCCCTCGGGACAGGAGATGGCTACACCTTC,CASSLALGTGDGYTF
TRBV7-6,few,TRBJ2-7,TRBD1,TGTGCCAGCAGTCAATTCCTCCGGGACAGGGGGGCGGAGCAGTACTTC,CASSQFLRDRGAEQYF
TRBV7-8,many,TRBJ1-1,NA,TGTGCCAGCAGCTTAAATCGGGGGCCCAACACTGAAGCTTTCTTT,CASSLNRGPNTEAFF
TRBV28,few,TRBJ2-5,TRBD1,TGTGCCAGCAGTTTCGAGAGGGGGCGAGAGACCCAGTACTTC,CASSFERGRETQYF
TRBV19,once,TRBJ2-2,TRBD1,TGTGCCAGTAGACAACCGGGACAGGGGAAAACCGGGGAGCTGTTTTTT,CASRQPGQGKTGELFF
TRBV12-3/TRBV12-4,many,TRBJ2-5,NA,TGTGCCAGCAGTATACGGCCAGGCTTTGGAGAGACCCAGTACTTC,CASSIRPGFGETQYF
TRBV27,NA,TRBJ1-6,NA,TGTGCCAGCAGTTTAGGGAAATATTCACCCCTCCACTTT,CASSLGKYSPLHF
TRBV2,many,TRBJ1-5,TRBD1,TGTGCCAGCTCGGACAGGGGAAGCAATCAGCCCCAGCATTTT,CASSDRGSNQPQHF